One sample yielded the 15 T cell receptor beta chains listed below, sequenced in a study of T cell changes during pregnancy in multiple sclerosis. Libraries were prepared by immunoSEQ multiplex PCR; TCRdb keeps only in-frame clonotypes and omits some of them. The sample includes around 77,000 clones, around 94% of them seen just once. The sample was peripheral blood, taken in the third trimester of pregnancy. The receptors originated from a female donor with multiple sclerosis, enrolled in a pregnancy study.

The chain is built from TRBV5-4 and TRBJ1-5; possibly TRBD1 for D (5 bases). This CDR3 is built from 12 residues. Deletions cut 4 bases from V and 6 bases from J, with 8 bases between. CDR1 SGHNT and CDR2 YYREEE come from the germline V gene (reference sequence). DNA of the CDR3: TGTGCCAGCAGCGCCCAGGGTCAGCCCCAGCATTTT. This codes for CASSAQGQPQHF.

The rearrangement uses TRBV12-5 and TRBJ2-3; D remains unclear. Trimming shortened V by 0 bases and J by 5 bases, and 12 bases separated the two germline ends. The CDR3 has 15 amino acids. Germline V gene lookup returns CDR1 LGHNT and CDR2 FRNRAP. CDR3 region: CASGLVLGSLDTQYF. The CDR3 coding sequence is TGTGCTAGTGGTTTGGTACTCGGTAGCTTAGATACGCAGTATTTT.

This clone was recorded many times. The sample contains more than one DNA sequence encoding this CDR3. This chain connects TRBV25-1 to TRBJ2-7; D perhaps matches TRBD2 (5 bases). CDR3 size: 13 residues. Germline-derived CDR1 and CDR2 are MGHDK and SYGVNS. V was clipped by 4 bases and J by 1 base, with 8 bases between them. The CDR3 spells CASSGTRSYEQYF. In DNA form, the CDR3 reads TGTGCCAGCAGTGGCACTAGGTCCTACGAGCAGTACTTC.

The CDR3 sequence is CASSPRVGREGTEAFF. In DNA, the CDR3 is TGTGCCAGCAGCCCGAGGGTCGGTCGGGAGGGGACTGAAGCTTTCTTT. The chain combines TRBV5-6 with TRBJ1-1; TRBD1 is a possible D gene (5 bases). V was trimmed by 4 bases and J by 5 bases, leaving 21 bases between them. This CDR3 has 16 amino acids. Germline assignment: CDR1 SGHDT and CDR2 YYEEEE. The full variable domain, rest sourced from reference TRBV5-6 and TRBJ1-1, is DAGVTQSPTHLIKTRGQQVTLRCSPKSGHDTVSWYQQALGQGPQFIFQYYEEEERQRGNFPDRFSGHQFPNYSSELNVNALLLGDSALYLCASSPRVGREGTEAFFGQGTRLTVV.

This sequence joins TRBV5-5 and TRBJ1-3; D is undetermined. The ends were cut back, 4 bases at V and 4 bases at J, with 15 bases in the middle. This CDR3 comprises 15 residues. Looked up from germline, CDR1 is SGHKS and CDR2 is YYEKEE (reference sequence). The CDR3 loop is CASSRFDKDGNTIYF. CDR3 DNA sequence: TGTGCCAGCAGCCGCTTTGACAAAGACGGAAACACCATATATTTT.

V and J are TRBV5-1 and TRBJ2-1; 11 nucleotides match TRBD2. CDR1 is SGHRS, CDR2 YFSETQ, per germline. V was clipped by 2 bases and J by 8 bases; unmatched bases: 6. CDR3 length: 15 residues. CDR3 nucleotide sequence: TGCGCCAGCAGCTTTAGCGGGAGGGATACTGATGAGCAGTTCTTC. Translated, it gives CASSFSGRDTDEQFF.

The chain uses TRBV30 and TRBJ1-4, with 8 bases that match TRBD1. CDR3 length equals 15 residues. Germline assignment: CDR1 GTSNPN and CDR2 SVGIG (reference sequence). Unmatched junction bases numbered 7, after V lost 2 bases and J lost 5 bases. CDR3 in amino acids: CAWSPQTGANEKLFF. Written as DNA, the CDR3 is TGTGCCTGGAGTCCTCAGACAGGGGCAAATGAAAAACTGTTTTTT.

The chain carries TRBV13 and TRBJ1-1; possible D gene TRBD1, 6 bases. In germline, CDR1 is PRHDT, CDR2 FYEKMQ (reference sequence). The CDR3 has 12 residues. Between the trimmed V and J ends, which lost 5 bases and 3 bases, there was a span of 7 bases. The DNA of the CDR3 is TGTGCCAGCAGCGAGGGGGACACTGAAGCTTTCTTT. Amino acid sequence: CASSEGDTEAFF.

Only one count was recorded for this clone. CDR3 loop: CASSSAGTGDTEAFF. In nucleotides, the CDR3 is TGTGCCAGCAGCTCCGCCGGGACAGGGGACACTGAAGCTTTCTTT. This chain uses TRBV28 with TRBJ1-1; 10 positions agree with TRBD1. The germline gives CDR1 MDHEN, CDR2 SYDVKM. V shed 6 bases and J 3 bases; nucleotides not matched to a gene: 7. The CDR3 runs to 15 residues.

The chain links TRBV29-1 to TRBJ2-7; TRBD1 matches 10 bases. CDR3 length equals 14 residues. In germline, CDR1 is SQVTM, CDR2 ANQGSEA. Unmatched junction bases numbered 10, after V lost 6 bases and J lost 5 bases. The CDR3 reads CSVSGQGGQDEQYF. In DNA form, the CDR3 reads TGCAGCGTCTCCGGACAGGGGGGCCAGGACGAGCAGTACTTC.

The chain carries TRBV7-9 and TRBJ2-1; 15 bases line up with TRBD2. CDR1 is SEHNR, CDR2 FQNEAQ, per germline (reference sequence). The CDR3 runs to 15 residues. With V trimmed by 5 bases and J by 9 bases, 5 bases remained unmatched. CDR3 bases: TGTGCCAGCAGCCCGGGACTAGCGGGAGGTATTGAGCAGTTCTTC. Translated: CASSPGLAGGIEQFF.

CDR3 sequence (DNA): TGTGCCAGCAGCCAACAGGGGTACACCGGGGAGCTGTTTTTT. This sequence encodes CASSQQGYTGELFF. This sequence joins TRBV14 and TRBJ2-2; weak D call: TRBD1 (6 bases). This CDR3 is built from 14 residues. V was pared by 2 bases and J by 3 bases, with 7 bases between. Germline V CDR1 and CDR2: SGHDN, FVKESK.

The genes are TRBV28 and TRBJ1-2; TRBD1 aligns across 7 bases. The CDR3 consists of 14 residues. Germline V gives CDR1 MDHEN, CDR2 SYDVKM. V gave up 5 bases and J gave up 2 bases; unmatched junction bases: 5. CDR3 in amino acids: CASSPGTVNYGYTF. CDR3 coding DNA: TGTGCCAGCAGTCCCGGGACAGTCAACTATGGCTACACCTTC.

The chain is built from TRBV28 and TRBJ2-7; 7 nucleotides match TRBD1. V trimming: 4 bases; J trimming: 6 bases; junction bases outside the gene matches: 9. Per germline, CDR1 MDHEN and CDR2 SYDVKM. The CDR3 loop spans 14 amino acids. The CDR3 DNA reads as TGTGCCAGCAGTTCTCCGGGACAGAAAACCGAGCAGTACTTC. Protein: CASSSPGQKTEQYF.

V gene TRBV6-5 combines with J gene TRBJ1-2; D uncertain. The CDR3 length is 14 residues. The V end was cut by 2 bases, the J end by 6 bases, with 13 bases between. Germline loops: CDR1 MNHEY, CDR2 SVGAGI. This CDR3 reads CASSYEHGVDGYTF. The CDR3, as DNA: TGTGCCAGCAGTTACGAGCACGGGGTTGATGGCTACACCTTC.